Each of the 24 T cell receptor beta chains below was sequenced from the same sample in a study of T-cell reconstitution after alpha-beta-depleted transplantation in children. The TCRbeta library incorporated unique molecular identifiers. TCRdb processed the PCR reads anew with MiXCR; each CDR3 protein has one entry. The sample carries 250,000 or so distinct CDR3 sequences, 20% to 30% recorded once. Sequenced material: PBMCs, mostly from graft donor cells, taken 360 days after TCRalphabeta/CD19-depleted stem cell transplant. All receptors come from a female patient aged 2-9 years who had a stem cell transplant for congenital amegakaryocytic thrombocytopenia, so the T cells may come from the graft donor.

This clonotype was seen a handful of times. This chain connects TRBV5-1 to TRBJ2-1; D gene uncertain. The CDR3 runs 15 residues. The V gene lost 4 bases and the J gene lost 2 bases, with 13 bases spanning the gap. Germline CDR1 SGHRS, CDR2 YFSETQ. CDR3 sequence: CASSVFWTTYNEQFF. Here the CDR3 DNA reads TGCGCCAGCAGCGTGTTTTGGACCACCTACAATGAGCAGTTCTTC.

The J gene is TRBJ2-1, the V gene TRBV7-3; D is unclear. The CDR3 is made up of 13 amino acids. The V gene's germline CDR1 is SGHTA and CDR2 FQGTGA. Trimming removed 0 bases at V and 5 bases at J, with 5 bases between. The CDR3 DNA follows: TGTGCCAGCAGCTTAACAAGGCACAATGAGCAGTTCTTC. Its protein is CASSLTRHNEQFF.

This sequence joins TRBV24-1 and TRBJ2-1; possible D gene TRBD2, 5 bases. CDR3 length equals 18 residues. V lost 4 bases, J lost 6 bases, and 24 bases lay in between. The germline V gene has CDR1 KGHDR and CDR2 SFDVKD. CDR3 region: CATSDLGSSSGFVNEQFF. The DNA of the CDR3 is TGTGCCACCAGTGACCTGGGGTCTAGCTCGGGGTTTGTCAATGAGCAGTTCTTC.

The V and J genes are TRBV28 and TRBJ1-2; 7 nucleotides match TRBD1. After removal of 6 bases from V and 5 bases from J, the junction contained 12 bases not matched to a gene. The CDR3 sequence is 15 residues long. Per germline, CDR1 MDHEN and CDR2 SYDVKM. The CDR3 sequence is CASRLSGQPNYGYTF. The CDR3 DNA sequence: TGTGCCAGCAGACTATCGGGACAGCCCAATTATGGCTACACCTTC.

The chain has TRBV25-1 and TRBJ1-2, with unresolved D. Germline-derived CDR1 and CDR2 are MGHDK and SYGVNS. V was shortened by 4 bases and J by 2 bases, with 11 bases between the two germline ends. This CDR3 comprises 14 residues. The CDR3 here is CASSVRGGNYGYTF. In DNA form, the CDR3 reads TGTGCCAGCAGTGTTCGGGGAGGAAACTATGGCTACACCTTC.

This clonotype was detected many times. This sequence joins TRBV29-1 and TRBJ2-1; no firm D call. This CDR3 has 13 residues. Trimming removed 4 bases at V and 3 bases at J, with 10 bases between. The V gene's germline CDR1 is SQVTM and CDR2 ANQGSEA. CDR3 sequence (DNA): TGCAGCGTTGCGACTGGCGGCTACAATGAGCAGTTCTTC. This translates into CSVATGGYNEQFF.

This chain uses TRBV4-1 with TRBJ2-1, with TRBD2 identical over 12 bases. J lost 8 bases, V lost 0 bases, and 20 bases had no gene match. The CDR3 is made up of 21 amino acids. Per germline, CDR1 MGHRA and CDR2 YSYEKL. This CDR3 is CASSQDLWVTSGRRTMDEQFF. In nucleotides, the CDR3 is TGCGCCAGCAGCCAAGACTTATGGGTAACTAGCGGGAGGAGAACGATGGATGAGCAGTTCTTC.

This chain links TRBV10-3 with TRBJ2-3; D uncertain. CDR1 is ENHRY, CDR2 SYGVKD, per germline. V lost 6 bases to trimming and J lost 0 bases, with 10 bases between them. This CDR3 contains 14 residues. This chain's CDR3 is CAIRTALSTDTQYF. The CDR3 bases are TGTGCCATCAGGACTGCCCTTAGCACAGATACGCAGTATTTT.

The CDR3 DNA follows: TGTGCCAGCAGCCGGGACAGGCCCTACGAGCAGTACTTC. This sequence encodes CASSRDRPYEQYF. The rearrangement joins TRBV12-3 or TRBV12-4 to TRBJ2-7, with 8 nucleotides matching TRBD1. The trim removed 6 bases at V and 2 bases at J, leaving 3 bases unmatched. There are 13 residues in the CDR3.

Concerning this clonotype: A much larger clone lies a single base off, so this may be a read error. The chain links TRBV9 to TRBJ2-5, with D possibly TRBD1 on 5 matching bases. Per germline, CDR1 SGDLS and CDR2 YYNGEE. This CDR3 spans 15 amino acids. Here the CDR3 DNA reads TGTGCCAGCAGCGTAGCTGGGGCAGCACAAGAGACCGAGTACTTC. The encoded protein is CASSVAGAAQETEYF.

The chain recombines TRBV12-3 or TRBV12-4 with TRBJ1-2; tentatively, D is TRBD1 (5 bases). This CDR3 is 14 amino acids long. The ends were cut back, 7 bases at V and 2 bases at J, with 14 bases in the middle. CDR3 DNA: TGTGCCAGCACCCGTCGGGGGACGAACTATGGCTACACCTTC. It yields the protein CASTRRGTNYGYTF.

This clonotype came up a few times. The chain joins TRBV12-3 or TRBV12-4 to TRBJ2-1; 15 bases agree with TRBD2. The CDR3 consists of 17 residues. Losses at the gene ends were 7 bases for V and 2 bases for J; bases not matched to a gene: 6. CDR3: CASTGLAGGIPYNEQFF. For the CDR3, the DNA is TGTGCCAGCACCGGACTAGCGGGAGGGATCCCCTACAATGAGCAGTTCTTC.

There are a few counts of this clonotype. The V and J genes are TRBV12-3 or TRBV12-4 and TRBJ1-1, with 7 bases that match TRBD1. With V trimmed by 6 bases and J by 1 base, 11 bases remained unmatched. The CDR3 loop spans 16 amino acids. The CDR3 loop reads CASRPIGTVKNTEAFF. CDR3 coding DNA: TGTGCCAGCAGGCCGATCGGGACAGTTAAGAACACTGAAGCTTTCTTT.

The chain couples TRBV28 to TRBJ1-2; D call uncertain. V lost 2 bases and J lost 3, with 13 bases in between. This CDR3 has 15 amino acids. Looked up from germline, CDR1 is MDHEN and CDR2 is SYDVKM. This CDR3 reads CASSLEFLFHYGYTF. As DNA, the CDR3 is TGTGCCAGCAGTTTAGAGTTCCTCTTCCACTATGGCTACACCTTC.

This clonotype has ten or more counts. V is TRBV12-3 or TRBV12-4 and J is TRBJ2-2; no reliable D call. The V end lost 4 bases, the J end lost 5 bases, and 14 bases lay between the germline ends. The CDR3 spans 15 residues. Here the CDR3 DNA reads TGTGCCAGCAGTTCAGGCCTTTTTTTTACCGGGGAGCTGTTTTTT. This codes for CASSSGLFFTGELFF.

The V gene is TRBV5-1, the J gene TRBJ1-1; D remains unclear. The CDR3 runs 13 residues. Per the germline V gene, CDR1 is SGHRS and CDR2 is YFSETQ. Trimming shortened V by 2 bases and J by 7 bases, and 12 bases separated the two germline ends. CDR3 in DNA: TGCGCCAGCAGCTTCCTGGAACGGGGTGAAGCTTTCTTT. It encodes CASSFLERGEAFF.

This chain links TRBV4-1 with TRBJ2-7; TRBD1 is a possible D gene (5 bases). CDR3 size: 15 residues. Trimming left V 0 bases short and J 0 bases short, with 9 bases between. Germline loops: CDR1 MGHRA, CDR2 YSYEKL. DNA of the CDR3: TGCGCCAGCAGCCAAGATACAGGATTCTCCTACGAGCAGTACTTC. It specifies CASSQDTGFSYEQYF.

The chain carries TRBV20-1 and TRBJ2-5; 11 bases are shared with TRBD2. The CDR3 length is 15 residues. CDR1 and CDR2 (germline): DFQATT, SNEGSKA (reference sequence). The trim removed 0 bases at V and 5 bases at J, leaving 5 bases unmatched. The CDR3 DNA reads TGCAGTGCTAGAGATAGCGGGGGGGCCATCGAGACCCAGTACTTC. This gives the protein CSARDSGGAIETQYF.

This rearrangement joins TRBV12-3 or TRBV12-4 to TRBJ1-6, with D maybe TRBD1 (5 bases). The CDR3 totals 13 residues. The V end lost 6 bases, the J end lost 14 bases, and 17 bases lay between the germline ends. This chain's CDR3 is CASSRQSPTALHF. The DNA for the CDR3 is TGTGCCAGCAGCAGACAGTCCCCGACAGCCCTCCACTTT.

The chain employs TRBV7-9 and TRBJ2-1; 8 bases fit TRBD1. The CDR3 extends over 15 amino acids. The germline gives CDR1 SEHNR, CDR2 FQNEAQ (reference sequence). V shed 1 base and J 7 bases; nucleotides not matched to a gene: 6. Here the CDR3 DNA reads TGTGCCAGCAGCTTAGTGGGGACAGGTTCGAATGAGCAGTTCTTC. This codes for CASSLVGTGSNEQFF. Based on the CDR3 plus reference TRBV7-9 and TRBJ2-1, the full variable domain is DTGVSQNPRHKITKRGQNVTFRCDPISEHNRLYWYRQTLGQGPEFLTYFQNEAQLEKSRLLSDRFSAERPKGSFSTLEIQRTEQGDSAMYLCASSLVGTGSNEQFFGPGTRLTVL.

This clonotype was seen a few times. The chain joins TRBV15 to TRBJ2-1, with 10 nucleotides matching TRBD2. Losses at the gene ends were 5 bases for V and 4 bases for J; bases not matched to a gene: 8. The CDR3 totals 16 residues. Germline CDR1 reads LNHNV; CDR2 reads YYDKDF (reference sequence). The CDR3 loop reads CATSPNGLADYNEQFF. In nucleotides, the CDR3 is TGTGCCACCAGCCCTAACGGACTAGCGGATTACAATGAGCAGTTCTTC.

This chain joins TRBV27 and TRBJ2-1; D call uncertain. This CDR3 has 11 residues. Germline lookup yields CDR1 MNHEY and CDR2 SMNVEV (reference sequence). V gave up 4 bases and J gave up 8 bases, with 6 bases separating them. The chain's CDR3 is CASSSGHEQFF. The CDR3 DNA is TGTGCCAGCAGTTCAGGCCATGAGCAGTTCTTC.

This clonotype was found many times. The V call is TRBV12-3 or TRBV12-4, the J call TRBJ1-1; the D is unclear. The CDR3 is made up of 14 amino acids. V was cut by 2 bases and J by 11 bases, with 18 bases left in between. DNA for the CDR3: TGTGCCAGCAGTTTATCAAATTCTTCGGGGAGGGCTTTCTTT. Encoded protein: CASSLSNSSGRAFF.

This clonotype was picked up a small number of times. J is TRBJ2-2 and V is TRBV11-2; unclear D gene. CDR1 and CDR2 (germline): SGHAT, FQNNGV. This CDR3 has 13 amino acids. Trimming stripped 5 bases from V and 13 bases from J, with 17 bases between. CDR3 nucleotides: TGTGCCAGCAGCCGAACGGACGCCGGATGGCTGTTTTTT. It yields the protein CASSRTDAGWLFF.